Shown below are 32 T cell receptor beta chains from a single sample sequenced in a study of Graves' ophthalmopathy and Graves' hyperthyroidism. Amplified TCR beta CDR3 regions were obtained using RNA transcripts as template. RT-PCR with HTBI primers came first, then second-round multiplex PCR. Each CDR3 protein is one row after TCRdb ran MiXCR on the multiplex PCR reads. The data show 300,000 to 450,000 distinct CDR3 sequences, roughly 15% seen once. What was sequenced was peripheral blood. The receptors were gathered from an adult woman with stable Graves' hyperthyroidism.

Ten or more counts support this clonotype. The chain carries TRBV2 and TRBJ2-7; unclear D gene. The CDR3 loop spans 13 amino acids. Germline CDR1 reads SNHLY; CDR2 reads FYNNEI. The V gene lost 10 bases and the J gene lost 3 bases, with 16 bases spanning the gap. The CDR3, as DNA: TGTGCCATTACGACTCAACCTGACTACGAGCAGTACTTC. Protein sequence: CAITTQPDYEQYF. The whole variable domain, remainder taken from reference TRBV2 and TRBJ2-7, is EPEVTQTPSHQVTQMGQEVILRCVPISNHLYFYWYRQILGQKVEFLVSFYNNEISEKSEIFDDQFSVERPDGSNFTLKIRSTKLEDSAMYFCAITTQPDYEQYFGPGTRLTVT.

On this clonotype itself: A much bigger clone sits one base away, suggesting this may be a read error. This likely comes from a read error, as the CDR3 has no conserved phenylalanine or tryptophan at its end. The rearrangement links TRBV6-2 or TRBV6-3 to TRBJ2-2, with 12 positions matching TRBD2. The CDR3 is 16 residues long. Germline V gene sequence: CDR1 MNHEY, CDR2 SVGEGT. Trimming at V came to 6 bases and at J to 4 bases, leaving 6 bases not matched to a gene. For the CDR3, the DNA is TGTGCCAGCAGCTTGCTAGCGGGAGGGTCCACCGGGGAGCTGTTTTTG. Its protein is CASSLLAGGSTGELFL.

The chain recombines TRBV4-3 with TRBJ2-7; 8 bases line up with TRBD1. There are 15 residues in the CDR3. The J segment lost 0 bases and the V segment lost 4 bases, leaving 5 bases of the junction unmatched. CDR1 is LGHNA, CDR2 YSLEER, per germline. The chain's CDR3 is CASSLDRVPSYEQYF. Here the CDR3 DNA reads TGCGCCAGCAGCCTGGACAGGGTCCCCTCCTACGAGCAGTACTTC.

This clonotype was detected ten times or more. V and J are TRBV11-2 and TRBJ2-7; 8 bases are shared with TRBD1. This CDR3 contains 15 residues. Germline CDR1 SGHAT, CDR2 FQNNGV. V was clipped by 1 base and J by 3 bases; unmatched bases: 5. This chain's CDR3 is CASSLGTGIIYEQYF. The CDR3 region has the DNA TGTGCCAGCAGCTTAGGGACAGGGATAATCTACGAGCAGTACTTC. The entire variable domain, with the rest obtained from reference TRBV11-2 and TRBJ2-7, is as follows: EAGVAQSPRYKIIEKRQSVAFWCNPISGHATLYWYQQILGQGPKLLIQFQNNGVVDDSQLPKDRFSAERLKGVDSTLKIQPAKLEDSAVYLCASSLGTGIIYEQYFGPGTRLTVT.

The chain links TRBV6-1 to TRBJ2-5; D uncertain. V lost 7 bases, J lost 0 bases, and 6 bases lay in between. Germline values: CDR1 MNHNS, CDR2 SASEGT. The CDR3 sequence is 12 residues long. CDR3 coding DNA: TGTGCCAGCATTTCGGACCAAGAGACCCAGTACTTC. Translation gives CASISDQETQYF.

This clonotype was counted many times. The chain employs TRBV24-1 and TRBJ1-2; TRBD1 matches 7 bases. V trimming: 5 bases; J trimming: 2 bases; junction bases outside the gene matches: 10. Germline-derived CDR1 and CDR2 are KGHDR and SFDVKD. The CDR3 is 16 amino acids. As DNA, the CDR3 is TGTGCCACCAGTGCCAGCACAGGGGAAAGAAACTATGGCTACACCTTC. Encoded protein: CATSASTGERNYGYTF.

This sequence joins TRBV12-3 or TRBV12-4 and TRBJ2-3; no clear D. The CDR3 covers 16 residues. The ends were cut back, 3 bases at V and 0 bases at J, with 13 bases in the middle. CDR3 bases: TGTGCCAGCAGTTTTTTGCGATTTTCTAGCACAGATACGCAGTATTTT. Translation gives CASSFLRFSSTDTQYF.

Notes on this clonotype: Mismatch with germline at one junction end may stem from a read error. The chain joins TRBV27 to TRBJ2-2; 8 nucleotides align to TRBD2. The CDR3 length is 16 residues. Germline CDR1 is MNHEY and CDR2 is SMNVEV (reference sequence). The CDR3 nucleotides read TGTGCCAGCAGTTGGTTAAGCGGGAGAGGGACCGGGGAGCTGTGTTTT. Translating it yields CASSWLSGRGTGELCF.

This clonotype was recorded at least ten times. The rearrangement uses TRBV12-3 or TRBV12-4 and TRBJ1-5; no clear D. The CDR3 covers 14 residues. V shed 5 bases and J shed 2 bases, with 10 bases lying between them. For the CDR3, the DNA is TGTGCCAGCAGTCTGGTACGTGGCAATCAGCCCCAGCATTTT. Its translation is CASSLVRGNQPQHF.

The table lists this clonotype with a few counts. The chain links TRBV12-3 or TRBV12-4 to TRBJ1-6, with D maybe TRBD1 (5 bases). The CDR3 loop spans 15 amino acids. The V end lost 2 bases, the J end lost 11 bases, and 16 bases lay between the germline ends. The CDR3 bases are TGTGCCAGCAGTTTATCGGGGGAGCAACATCCACCCCTCCACTTT. This translates into CASSLSGEQHPPLHF.

The CDR3 loop reads CATSDSRNTANIQYF. In DNA, the CDR3 is TGTGCCACCAGTGATTCGCGGAACACGGCAAACATTCAGTACTTC. The V gene is TRBV24-1, the J gene TRBJ2-4; D not certain. The germline V gene encodes CDR1 KGHDR and CDR2 SFDVKD. Trimming shortened V by 2 bases and J by 6 bases, and 13 bases separated the two germline ends. This CDR3 spans 15 amino acids.

This clonotype appeared many times. The chain combines TRBV28 with TRBJ2-2; TRBD2 matches at 8 bases. Germline trimming cut 6 bases from V and 7 bases from J; bases unmatched to any gene: 7. The CDR3 has 14 amino acids. CDR1 is MDHEN and CDR2 is SYDVKM in the germline V gene. For the CDR3, the DNA is TGTGCCAGCAGAACCGGGACTAGTTTCGGGGAGCTGTTTTTT. It encodes CASRTGTSFGELFF.

This clonotype was counted at least ten times. The chain combines TRBV11-2 with TRBJ2-3; no clear D. This CDR3 contains 13 residues. From germline, CDR1 is SGHAT and CDR2 FQNNGV. Trimming removed 1 base from V and 4 bases from J, with 6 bases in between. In DNA form, the CDR3 reads TGTGCCAGCAGCTTAGGTCTCGCAGATACGCAGTATTTT. Translated, it gives CASSLGLADTQYF.

This clonotype was recorded many times. V and J are TRBV11-2 and TRBJ2-7; 12 positions match TRBD2. The germline V gene encodes CDR1 SGHAT and CDR2 FQNNGV. V dropped 5 bases and J dropped 2; count of bases not matched to a gene: 7. This CDR3 is 16 amino acids long. CDR3 sequence reads: CASSTRLAGETYEQYF. As DNA, the CDR3 is TGTGCCAGCAGCACCCGACTAGCGGGAGAGACCTACGAGCAGTACTTC.

This clonotype was detected ten times or more. The chain is built from TRBV2 and TRBJ1-5; no firm D call. Trimming removed 5 bases from V and 2 bases from J, with 16 bases in between. Germline assignment: CDR1 SNHLY and CDR2 FYNNEI. This CDR3 spans 16 amino acids. The CDR3 bases are TGTGCCAGCAGTCGAAGTCGGGGTGGTCGCAATCAGCCCCAGCATTTT. Translated, it gives CASSRSRGGRNQPQHF.

The genes are TRBV20-1 and TRBJ2-7; 7 bases align to TRBD2. V dropped 6 bases and J dropped 3; count of bases not matched to a gene: 5. CDR1 is DFQATT and CDR2 is SNEGSKA in the germline V gene (reference sequence). There are 12 residues in the CDR3. The CDR3 nucleotides read TGCAGTGCGGGGGAGGGCCGCTACGAGCAGTACTTC. Its protein product is CSAGEGRYEQYF.

This clonotype appeared many times. This chain joins TRBV7-9 and TRBJ2-2; 8 bases agree with TRBD2. V lost 2 bases, J lost 7 bases, and 6 bases stayed unmatched. Germline loops: CDR1 SEHNR, CDR2 FQNEAQ (reference sequence). This CDR3 is built from 15 residues. The CDR3 here is CASSLSGRAIGELFF. The CDR3 DNA is TGTGCCAGCAGCTTATCCGGGAGGGCTATCGGGGAGCTGTTTTTT. The full variable domain, with the rest looked up from reference TRBV7-9 and TRBJ2-2, is DTGVSQNPRHKITKRGQNVTFRCDPISEHNRLYWYRQTLGQGPEFLTYFQNEAQLEKSRLLSDRFSAERPKGSFSTLEIQRTEQGDSAMYLCASSLSGRAIGELFFGEGSRLTVL.

In this sample, this clonotype turned up many times. V usage is TRBV6-1 and J usage is TRBJ2-2; 7 bases map to TRBD1. The CDR3 contains 15 residues. V lost 2 bases to trimming and J lost 3 bases; unmatched junction nucleotides: 3. CDR1 MNHNS and CDR2 SASEGT come from the germline V gene. The CDR3 coding sequence is TGTGCCAGCAGTGAATGGGACAGCGACACCGGGGAGCTGTTTTTT. Protein sequence: CASSEWDSDTGELFF.

The V gene is TRBV6-2 or TRBV6-3, the J gene TRBJ1-2; TRBD1 might be the D (5 bases). V lost 2 bases, J lost 8 bases, and 39 bases lay in between. Germline V gene data show CDR1 as MNHEY and CDR2 as SVGEGT. This CDR3 comprises 22 residues. In DNA form, the CDR3 reads TGTGCCAGCAGTTACCAAGGGACTAGCGGGAGAACGGCCGGGGCAGATGCTGGAGGCTACACCTTC. Translating it yields CASSYQGTSGRTAGADAGGYTF.

This clonotype occurred many times. The CDR3: CASVPGTGNYEQYF. Here the CDR3 DNA reads TGTGCCAGCGTACCCGGGACAGGGAACTACGAGCAGTACTTC. V gene TRBV28 combines with J gene TRBJ2-7, with 9 bases fitting TRBD1. Per the germline V gene, CDR1 is MDHEN and CDR2 is SYDVKM. CDR3 size: 14 residues. V lost 8 bases and J lost 3; bases outside the gene matches: 8.

This clonotype was observed many times. CDR3 in amino acids: CASMGGGGYSYEQYF. Written as DNA, the CDR3 is TGTGCCAGCATGGGCGGCGGGGGTTACTCCTACGAGCAGTACTTC. V usage is TRBV6-1 and J usage is TRBJ2-7; 7 nucleotides agree with TRBD2. This CDR3 contains 15 residues. The V segment lost 7 bases and the J segment 0 bases; nucleotides outside the gene matches: 9. Germline lookup yields CDR1 MNHNS and CDR2 SASEGT.

In its sample, this clonotype was seen a few times. A much larger clonotype is one base distant, so this may be a read error. The chain combines TRBV7-9 with TRBJ2-7; 7 nucleotides agree with TRBD2. Looked up from germline, CDR1 is SEHNR and CDR2 is FQNEAQ (reference sequence). The CDR3 totals 15 residues. After removal of 5 bases from V and 3 bases from J, the junction contained 10 bases not matched to a gene. The CDR3 DNA reads as TGTGCCAGCAGCAAACTAGCGTTGGGGAACTACGAGCAGTACTTC. Its protein is CASSKLALGNYEQYF.

The DNA for the CDR3 is TGTGCCAGCAGTTCCGACACTAACTATGGCTACACCTTC. Residues: CASSSDTNYGYTF. The V gene is TRBV6-5, the J gene TRBJ1-2, with D unresolved. There are 13 residues in the CDR3. Germline V gene data show CDR1 as MNHEY and CDR2 as SVGAGI. V was trimmed by 4 bases and J by 0 bases, leaving 6 bases between them.

This clonotype appeared a few times. The chain uses TRBV4-1 and TRBJ2-2; D is perhaps TRBD1 or TRBD2 (5 bases each). Trimming took 3 bases from V and 8 from J, leaving 16 bases between them. The CDR3 consists of 15 residues. Germline V gene sequence: CDR1 MGHRA, CDR2 YSYEKL. CDR3 nucleotide sequence: TGCGCCAGCAGCCAGGAATTGGGGGTTTCGGGGGAGCTGTTTTTT. It encodes CASSQELGVSGELFF.

The sample holds a few counts of this clonotype. This chain links TRBV12-3 or TRBV12-4 with TRBJ1-1, with unresolved D. Trimming removed 4 bases at V and 3 bases at J, with 9 bases between. CDR3 length equals 13 residues. Written as DNA, the CDR3 is TGTGCCAGCAGTTCCGGAGGGTACACTGAAGCTTTCTTT. It specifies CASSSGGYTEAFF.

This clonotype was detected many times. This chain uses TRBV11-2 with TRBJ2-5; 8 bases line up with TRBD2. The germline V gene has CDR1 SGHAT and CDR2 FQNNGV. The CDR3 is 16 amino acids. Trimming removed 4 bases from V and 4 bases from J; junction bases left unmatched: 11. The CDR3 is CASSYRIGREGETQYF. DNA of the CDR3: TGTGCCAGCAGCTACCGAATAGGACGGGAGGGAGAGACCCAGTACTTC.

This clonotype was picked up many times. The CDR3 region has the DNA TGTGCCATCAAGGATATGACTGACTCCTACGAGCAGTACTTC. Translating it yields CAIKDMTDSYEQYF. V gene TRBV10-3 combines with J gene TRBJ2-7, with unresolved D. V lost 7 bases and J 0 bases, leaving 13 bases between the germline ends. The CDR3 extends over 14 amino acids. Germline V CDR1 and CDR2: ENHRY, SYGVKD.

This clonotype was seen many times. The junction departs from germline at one end; a sequencing error may be responsible. The rearrangement uses TRBV12-3 or TRBV12-4 and TRBJ2-2, with 11 bases that match TRBD2. CDR3 size: 16 residues. CDR3 in amino acids: CASRSLAGGNTGGLFF. The CDR3 region has the DNA TGTGCCAGCAGGTCCCTAGCGGGAGGTAACACCGGGGGGCTGTTTTTT.

Ten or more counts support this clonotype. The chain combines TRBV7-6 with TRBJ2-7; no clear D gene. This CDR3 has 12 residues. Germline CDR1 and CDR2: SGHVS and FNYEAQ. Trimming cost V 1 base and J 6 bases, with 7 bases left between them. For the CDR3, the DNA is TGTGCCAGCAGCTTAGGTGCGGCCGAGCAGTACTTC. This sequence encodes CASSLGAAEQYF.

This clonotype was counted once. The rearrangement links TRBV15 to TRBJ2-5; D gene ambiguous. Between the trimmed V and J ends, which lost 5 bases and 4 bases, there was a span of 8 bases. CDR3 size: 12 residues. Germline V CDR1 and CDR2: LNHNV, YYDKDF (reference sequence). CDR3 nucleotides: TGTGCCACCAGCCTTACAAGAGAGACCCAGTACTTC. This codes for CATSLTRETQYF.

This clonotype came up many times. CDR3 DNA: TGCGCCAGCAGCGTACGGGTCCCGGGACAGGGACGAAAATACGAGCAGTACTTC. This translates into CASSVRVPGQGRKYEQYF. The rearrangement joins TRBV5-1 to TRBJ2-7, with 9 bases identical to TRBD1. This CDR3 spans 18 amino acids. Germline V lookup: CDR1 SGHRS, CDR2 YFSETQ. Trimming removed 4 bases from V and 4 bases from J; junction bases left unmatched: 18. Combining the CDR3 with reference TRBV5-1 and TRBJ2-7 gives the whole variable domain KAGVTQTPRYLIKTRGQQVTLSCSPISGHRSVSWYQQTPGQGLQFLFEYFSETQRNKGNFPGRFSGRQFSNSRSEMNVSTLELGDSALYLCASSVRVPGQGRKYEQYFGPGTRLTVT.

The chain couples TRBV28 to TRBJ1-6, with D perhaps matching TRBD1 (5 bases). Trimming left V 9 bases short and J 7 bases short, with 19 bases between. The CDR3 has 15 amino acids. In germline, CDR1 is MDHEN, CDR2 SYDVKM. In nucleotides, the CDR3 is TGTGCCAGTAAAAAGGACTTGGGGCAAAATTCACCCCTCCACTTT. Encoded protein: CASKKDLGQNSPLHF.